The clone carrying this TCR beta chain was counted a few times. Its specificity is not known. Profiled with immunoSEQ multiplex PCR; TCRdb holds only in-frame clones, not every one. The sample has 70,000 or so clones; 82% are singletons. Sample time point: blood 2 weeks post-SBRT. Treatment denoted: 15 Gy SBRT to primary tumor, nephrectomy 4 weeks later. After SBRT, blood was collected at 2 and 4 weeks, plus baseline. Between the trimmed V and J ends, which lost 6 bases and 7 bases, there was a span of 9 bases. CDR3 size: 11 residues. Germline V lookup: CDR1 MDHEN, CDR2 SYDVKM. The data are from a study of radiation and T cells in renal cell carcinoma. Study-wide results and caveats: No pretreatment tumor biopsies were available for baseline clonotypes. From baseline, blood top tumor clonotypes peaked at 2 weeks post-radiation.

This TCR was sampled from a man in his 60s with renal cell carcinoma. The chain is built from TRBV28 and TRBJ2-5; D perhaps matches TRBD2 (6 bases). Source: blood, taken from a patient whose treatment included radiotherapy and nephrectomy. The CDR3 protein is CASRVGGTQYF. CDR3 nucleotide sequence: TGTGCCAGCAGGGTGGGGGGGACCCAGTACTTC. Full variable domain (missing parts from reference TRBV28 and TRBJ2-5): DVKVTQSSRYLVKRTGEKVFLECVQDMDHENMFWYRQDPGLGLRLIYFSYDVKMKEKGDIPEGYSVSREKKERFSLILESASTNQTSMYLCASRVGGTQYFGPGTRLLVL.